This TCR beta chain emerged from a study of blood T cell repertoires in COVID-19. Background on the study: The study drew acute and convalescent COVID-19 samples from the United States, Italy and Spain. The analysed material was cDNA or gDNA that came from T cells, B-cell-depleted T cells, or PBMCs.

Per the study methods: Quantification of nucleated cells was approximated via reference gene primer amplification. This table comes from immunoSEQ multiplex PCR, and its TCRdb copy is limited to in-frame clones, with some not included. The V and J calls and clone size were taken over from that table, and D and trimming were inferred from the DNA. Of 100,000 to 150,000 clones in the sample, about 80% were seen once. Sequencing was done on a sample of peripheral blood. This receptor was taken from a man aged 55 to 69 with acute or convalescent COVID-19.

The CDR3 nucleotides read TGCGCCAGCAGGAGGGCTTCGAACAATGAGCAGTTCTTC. Protein product: CASRRASNNEQFF. V and J are TRBV5-1 and TRBJ2-1; a weak D match, TRBD2 (5 bases). Germline loops: CDR1 SGHRS, CDR2 YFSETQ. Trimming pared 5 bases from V and 5 bases from J, leaving 11 bases between. CDR3 length: 13 amino acids.